These 8 T cell receptor beta chains originate from one sample sequenced in a study of vaccination and CD4 T cells after COVID-19. TCRdb analysed the PCR reads with MiXCR anew, one entry per CDR3 protein. The sample lists 15,000 to 20,000 distinct CDR3 sequences, around 62% occurring once. The sequencing here drew on CD4+ T cells from blood, taken before SARS-CoV-2 vaccination. These receptors all come from a human donor who had recovered from COVID-19.

The chain links TRBV5-1 to TRBJ2-5; 7 bases map to TRBD1. This CDR3 spans 15 amino acids. Trimming cost V 7 bases and J 5 bases; bases outside gene matches: 14. From germline, CDR1 is SGHRS and CDR2 YFSETQ. The CDR3 region is CASANPTGYAETQYF. In DNA form, the CDR3 reads TGCGCCAGCGCCAACCCGACAGGGTACGCGGAGACCCAGTACTTC.

This clonotype appeared a few times. V and J are TRBV24-1 and TRBJ2-5; TRBD2 aligns across 7 bases. The J segment lost 5 bases and the V segment lost 1 base, leaving 12 bases of the junction unmatched. Germline V gene lookup returns CDR1 KGHDR and CDR2 SFDVKD. The CDR3 covers 17 residues. The DNA for the CDR3 is TGTGCCACCAGTGATTTCTCGGCTAGCGGAGCGAGTGAGACCCAGTACTTC. Translated, it gives CATSDFSASGASETQYF.

The genes are TRBV12-3 or TRBV12-4 and TRBJ1-1; D is ambiguous. With 6 bases removed from V and 0 bases from J, the gap between germline ends came to 5 bases. The CDR3 contains 12 residues. The CDR3 DNA sequence: TGTGCCAGCAGGCGATTGAACACTGAAGCTTTCTTT. This encodes CASRRLNTEAFF.

The V gene is TRBV19, the J gene TRBJ1-5, with a possible D match to TRBD1 (6 bases). Trimming shortened V by 3 bases and J by 7 bases, and 22 bases separated the two germline ends. Looked up from germline, CDR1 is LNHDA and CDR2 is SQIVND (reference sequence). The CDR3 consists of 17 residues. In DNA form, the CDR3 reads TGTGCCAGTAGTATGTATTCGGGGGGCACATCCATACAGCCCCAGCATTTT. This sequence encodes CASSMYSGGTSIQPQHF.

CDR3 bases: TGCAGTGCTAGGACAGGGAGCATCTATGGCTACACCTTC. It is translated as CSARTGSIYGYTF. The chain couples TRBV20-1 to TRBJ1-2, with 7 bases identical to TRBD1. J lost 4 bases, V lost 3 bases, and 5 bases had no gene match. The CDR3 is 13 residues long. Germline V gene lookup returns CDR1 DFQATT and CDR2 SNEGSKA (reference sequence).

This clonotype has just one count. The V and J genes are TRBV6-1 and TRBJ1-6, with a possible D match to TRBD1 (5 bases). The CDR3 has 18 residues. The germline gives CDR1 MNHNS, CDR2 SASEGT. Trimming shortened V by 2 bases and J by 8 bases, and 22 bases separated the two germline ends. The chain's CDR3 is CASSERGPFMSPYSPLHF. CDR3 nucleotides: TGTGCCAGCAGTGAAAGGGGCCCTTTCATGTCCCCTTATTCACCCCTCCACTTT.

The V call is TRBV28, the J call TRBJ1-5; the match to TRBD1 covers 7 bases. This CDR3 has 15 amino acids. The J segment lost 5 bases and the V segment lost 4 bases, leaving 8 bases of the junction unmatched. CDR1 is MDHEN and CDR2 is SYDVKM in the germline V gene. The CDR3 nucleotides read TGTGCCAGCAGTTCAGGGGGGGCGCGCGATCAGCCCCAGCATTTT. It specifies CASSSGGARDQPQHF.

The rearrangement joins TRBV20-1 to TRBJ2-7, with 8 bases that match TRBD2. Germline CDR1 reads DFQATT; CDR2 reads SNEGSKA (reference sequence). The CDR3 runs 14 residues. The ends lost 3 bases at V and 2 bases at J; junction bases unmatched: 6. The CDR3 protein is CSASASGFTYEQYF. CDR3 nucleotide sequence: TGCAGTGCTAGCGCTAGCGGGTTTACCTACGAGCAGTACTTC.